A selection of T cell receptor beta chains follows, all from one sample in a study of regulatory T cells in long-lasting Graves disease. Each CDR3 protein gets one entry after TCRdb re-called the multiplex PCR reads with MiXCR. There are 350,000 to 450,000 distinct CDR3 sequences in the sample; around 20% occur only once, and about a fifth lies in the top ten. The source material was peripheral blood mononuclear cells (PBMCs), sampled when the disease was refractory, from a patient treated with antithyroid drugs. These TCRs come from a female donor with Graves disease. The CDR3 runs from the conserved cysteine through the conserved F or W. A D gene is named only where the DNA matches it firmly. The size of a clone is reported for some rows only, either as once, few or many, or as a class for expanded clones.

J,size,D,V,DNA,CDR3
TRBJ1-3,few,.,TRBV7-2,TGTGCCAGCAGCTTAACGACAGGTCCAAACACCATATATTTT,CASSLTTGPNTIYF
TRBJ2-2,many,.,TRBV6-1,TGTGCCAGCAGGGACCGAAACACCGGGGAGCTGTTTTTT,CASRDRNTGELFF
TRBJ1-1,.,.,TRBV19,TGTGCCAGTAGTATCATGGTAGGGAACACTGAAGCTTTCTTT,CASSIMVGNTEAFF
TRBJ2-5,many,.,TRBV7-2,TGTGCCAGCAGCCGAGTGTCTCAAGAGACCCAGTACTTC,CASSRVSQETQYF
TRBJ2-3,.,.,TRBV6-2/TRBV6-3,TGTGCCAGCAGTGCCCTCGGTATCCTCACAGATACGCAGTATTTT,CASSALGILTDTQYF
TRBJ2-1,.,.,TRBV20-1,TGCAGTGCCAGGAGGGCCCGGGAGCAGTTCTTC,CSARRAREQFF
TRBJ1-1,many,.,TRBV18,TGTGCCAGCTCACCACGGTTGGGCACTGAAGCTTTCTTT,CASSPRLGTEAFF
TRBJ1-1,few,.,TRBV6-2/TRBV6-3,TGTGCCAGCAGTTACTTGGGGGTGAACACTGAAGCTTTCTTT,CASSYLGVNTEAFF
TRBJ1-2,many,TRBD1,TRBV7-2,TGTGCCAGCAGCTCTGACAGGGGGCGGTATGGCTACACCTTC,CASSSDRGRYGYTF
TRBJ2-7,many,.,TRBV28,TGTGCCAGCAGTCCCCCGGGCCCTACCTACGAGCAGTACTTC,CASSPPGPTYEQYF
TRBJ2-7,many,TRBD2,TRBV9,TGTGCCAGCAGCACCGGGACTAACTCCTACGAGCAGTACTTC,CASSTGTNSYEQYF
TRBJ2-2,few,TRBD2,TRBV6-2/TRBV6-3,TGTGCCAGCAGTTTCGGGACTAGCGGGCGGGGGGAGCTGTTTTTT,CASSFGTSGRGELFF
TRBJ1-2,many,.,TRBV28,TGTGCCAGCAGTCCGGGGCTGTTTAACTATGGCTACACCTTC,CASSPGLFNYGYTF
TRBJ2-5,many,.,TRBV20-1,TGCAGTGCACTAGATGCCGGGGCCCTAGGAGAGACCCAGTACTTC,CSALDAGALGETQYF
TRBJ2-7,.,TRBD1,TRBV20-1,TGCAGTGCTAAGACTCCGGGACAGGGCGTATACGAGCAGTACTTC,CSAKTPGQGVYEQYF
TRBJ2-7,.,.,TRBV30,TGTGCCTGGCGAACAGGTTACGAGCAGTACTTC,CAWRTGYEQYF
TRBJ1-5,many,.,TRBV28,TGTGCCAGCAGTTTATGGATGGGTGGCAATCAGCCCCAGCATTTT,CASSLWMGGNQPQHF
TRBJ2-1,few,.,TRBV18,TGTGCCAGCTCACCTGGTTGGACGGCGGATGAGCAGTTCTTC,CASSPGWTADEQFF
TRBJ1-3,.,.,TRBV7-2,TGTGCCAGCAGCTTAGTTTCTACAGGGTCCTCTGGAAACACCATATATTTT,CASSLVSTGSSGNTIYF
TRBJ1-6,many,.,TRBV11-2,TGTGCCAGCAGCTTAGCTACAGGCAATTCACCCCTCCACTTT,CASSLATGNSPLHF
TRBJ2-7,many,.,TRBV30,TGTGCCTGGAGCAGGGGGGCCTCCTACGAGCAGTACTTC,CAWSRGASYEQYF
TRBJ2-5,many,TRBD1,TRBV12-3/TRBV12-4,TGTGCCAGCAACCCCGGGACAGGGGGAGAGACCCAGTACTTC,CASNPGTGGETQYF
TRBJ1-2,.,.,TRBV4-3,TGCGCCAGCAGCCCCCAGGGAAGAGTTGGAAGTGGCTACACCTTC,CASSPQGRVGSGYTF
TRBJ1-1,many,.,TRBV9,TGTGCCAGCAGCGTTGGGGGCGCCAACACTGAAGCTTTCTTT,CASSVGGANTEAFF
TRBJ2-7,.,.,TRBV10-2,TGCGCCAGCAGTGACGAGGGACCCTACGAGCAGTACTTC,CASSDEGPYEQYF
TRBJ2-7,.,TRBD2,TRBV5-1,TGCGCCAGCAGCTCCGGGACTAGCGGGTTGAGCTCCTACGAGCAGTACTTC,CASSSGTSGLSSYEQYF
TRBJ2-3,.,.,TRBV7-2,TGTGCCACTAGACTCCTAGGAGCCACAGATACGCAGTATTTT,CATRLLGATDTQYF
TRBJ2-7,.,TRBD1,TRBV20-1,TGCAGTGCTAGAGGGACAGGGTCCCCCTACGAGCAGTACTTC,CSARGTGSPYEQYF